These 22 T cell receptor beta chains were sequenced from one sample in a study of Ad26.COV2.S vaccination and SARS-CoV-2 variants. The repertoire was sequenced with immunoSEQ multiplex PCR; TCRdb's copy has only in-frame clones and lacks some. The sample lists 510,000 or so clones, roughly 87% occurring once. The sample's treatment: roughly 20 received Ad26.COV2.S at low or high dose, single or two shots; 5 received placebo; per-sample allocation not given. Sampling was done on day 63 after the first vaccine or placebo injection. Sequencing used peripheral blood, obtained in a trial of Ad26.COV2.S vaccine versus placebo. These receptors all come from a person between 18 and 59 years old who received the Ad26.COV2.S COVID-19 vaccine or a placebo.

V usage is TRBV2 and J usage is TRBJ2-5, with D perhaps TRBD2 (6 bases). The CDR3 consists of 13 residues. V lost 5 bases and J lost 2, with 9 bases in between. The germline CDR1 and CDR2 sequences are SNHLY and FYNNEI. CDR3 sequence reads: CASSRGLQETQYF. CDR3 in DNA: TGTGCCAGCAGTCGGGGGTTACAAGAGACCCAGTACTTC.

The chain carries TRBV9 and TRBJ2-1, with D uncertain. The CDR3 is made up of 15 amino acids. CDR1 and CDR2 from the germline V gene are SGDLS and YYNGEE. Trimming shortened V by 0 bases and J by 9 bases, and 16 bases separated the two germline ends. In nucleotides, the CDR3 is TGTGCCAGCAGCGTAGTTGTGGGTGTCGGCGTTGAGCAGTTCTTC. This gives the protein CASSVVVGVGVEQFF.

The V gene is TRBV12-3 or TRBV12-4, the J gene TRBJ1-1, with D unresolved. Trimming cost V 5 bases and J 3 bases, with 10 bases left between them. The CDR3 extends over 13 amino acids. The CDR3 loop is CASSETVDTEAFF. CDR3 DNA: TGTGCCAGCAGTGAGACCGTAGACACTGAAGCTTTCTTT.

V gene TRBV28 combines with J gene TRBJ1-5; 7 nucleotides match TRBD1. Trimming took 11 bases from V and 6 from J; bases not matched to a gene: 13. The germline CDR1 and CDR2 sequences are MDHEN and SYDVKM. The CDR3 has 14 amino acids. In DNA, the CDR3 is TGTGCCGGCGCACAGGGGAGGTTCGGTCAGCCCCAGCATTTT. This codes for CAGAQGRFGQPQHF.

The chain has TRBV15 and TRBJ2-3; no definite D call. With 0 bases removed from V and 8 bases from J, the gap between germline ends came to 9 bases. In germline, CDR1 is LNHNV, CDR2 YYDKDF (reference sequence). This CDR3 comprises 13 residues. The CDR3 protein is CATSRDRSATQYF. For the CDR3, the DNA is TGTGCCACCAGCAGAGACCGGAGTGCTACGCAGTATTTT.

The gene calls are TRBV3-1 (or the pseudogene TRBV3-2) and TRBJ1-6; D is uncertain. Germline V gene lookup returns CDR1 LGHDT and CDR2 YNNKEL (reference sequence). This CDR3 comprises 14 residues. The ends were cut back, 2 bases at V and 7 bases at J, with 9 bases in the middle. The CDR3 DNA sequence: TGTGCCAGCAGCCAAATACCGGGAAATTCACCCCTCCACTTT. Its protein product is CASSQIPGNSPLHF.

This clone is a singleton in its sample. A much larger clone lies a single base off, so this may be a read error. Other DNA sequences in the sample encode the same CDR3. This chain joins TRBV27 and TRBJ1-5; D gene ambiguous. Trimming pared 9 bases from V and 0 bases from J, leaving 12 bases between. Germline V CDR1 and CDR2: MNHEY, SMNVEV (reference sequence). The CDR3 consists of 14 residues. For the CDR3, the DNA is TGTGCCAGTAGCCTTGACAATAGCAATCAGCCCCAGCATTTT. It specifies CASSLDNSNQPQHF.

CDR3 sequence reads: CSVDNQGETQYF. CDR3 bases: TGCAGCGTTGATAATCAGGGGGAGACCCAGTACTTC. The V call is TRBV29-1, the J call TRBJ2-5, with D tentatively TRBD1 (6 bases). Germline CDR1 is SQVTM and CDR2 is ANQGSEA. There are 12 residues in the CDR3. Trimming left V 3 bases short and J 5 bases short, with 10 bases between.

This chain joins TRBV28 and TRBJ1-5; unclear D gene. In germline, CDR1 is MDHEN, CDR2 SYDVKM. The CDR3 totals 12 residues. Deletions cut 4 bases from V and 6 bases from J, with 7 bases between. CDR3: CASSSRFQPQHF. The CDR3 DNA is TGTGCCAGCAGTTCCCGGTTTCAGCCCCAGCATTTT.

Details on this clone: An end of the junction differs from the germline gene, which may be a read error. This rearrangement joins TRBV12-3 or TRBV12-4 to TRBJ2-7, with TRBD2 matching 8 bases. The CDR3 runs to 11 residues. The CDR3 reads CASSLSGRPSF. The CDR3 coding sequence is TGTGCCAGCAGCTTAAGCGGGAGACCTTCCTTC.

The chain joins TRBV19 to TRBJ1-1; 7 nucleotides align to TRBD1. CDR1 LNHDA and CDR2 SQIVND come from the germline V gene (reference sequence). The V and J ends lost 5 bases and 7 bases, in that order; junction bases with no gene match: 13. This CDR3 region has 15 residues. CDR3 bases: TGTGCCAGTAGTTCCCGGACCGGGACAGTCGGTGAAGCTTTCTTT. It codes for CASSSRTGTVGEAFF.

V gene TRBV6-2 or TRBV6-3 combines with J gene TRBJ2-7, with D possibly TRBD2 on 6 matching bases. The ends were cut back, 0 bases at V and 5 bases at J, with 11 bases in the middle. Germline lookup yields CDR1 MNHEY and CDR2 SVGEGT. This CDR3 has 14 residues. For the CDR3, the DNA is TGTGCCAGCAGTTACTCTCCGGGGGACCACGAGCAGTACTTC. This gives the protein CASSYSPGDHEQYF.

This clone was seen a single time. This chain uses TRBV10-3 with TRBJ2-3; the D gene is possibly TRBD2 (5 bases). This CDR3 contains 15 residues. Trimming took 10 bases from V and 8 from J, leaving 25 bases between them. In germline, CDR1 is ENHRY, CDR2 SYGVKD. As DNA, the CDR3 is TGTGCCACCAAAGCCGAGACGGGGTCTCGGCCTACGCAGTATTTT. Its protein product is CATKAETGSRPTQYF.

The V gene is TRBV29-1, the J gene TRBJ1-1; 7 nucleotides line up with TRBD1. The CDR3 runs 13 residues. CDR1 SQVTM and CDR2 ANQGSEA come from the germline V gene. The V gene end was trimmed by 6 bases and the J gene end by 0 bases; junction bases not matched to a gene: 4. CDR3 protein: CSVSGQVNTEAFF. CDR3 coding DNA: TGCAGCGTGAGCGGACAGGTGAACACTGAAGCTTTCTTT.

This chain links TRBV6-2 or TRBV6-3 with TRBJ2-1; D is unclear. Between the trimmed V and J ends, which lost 4 bases and 5 bases, there was a span of 3 bases. Germline values: CDR1 MNHEY, CDR2 SVGEGT. This CDR3 has 11 amino acids. In DNA form, the CDR3 reads TGTGCCAGCAGTTCCGACAATGAGCAGTTCTTC. Its translation is CASSSDNEQFF.

The gene calls are TRBV7-9 and TRBJ2-6; D is undetermined. In germline, CDR1 is SEHNR, CDR2 FQNEAQ (reference sequence). Trimming stripped 3 bases from V and 0 bases from J, with 3 bases between. CDR3 length: 14 residues. The CDR3 region is CASSFSSGANVLTF. The DNA for the CDR3 is TGTGCCAGCAGCTTTTCCTCTGGGGCCAACGTCCTGACTTTC. Supplemented by reference TRBV7-9 and TRBJ2-6, the full variable domain reads DTGVSQNPRHKITKRGQNVTFRCDPISEHNRLYWYRQTLGQGPEFLTYFQNEAQLEKSRLLSDRFSAERPKGSFSTLEIQRTEQGDSAMYLCASSFSSGANVLTFGAGSRLTVL.

This chain joins TRBV3-1 (or the pseudogene TRBV3-2) and TRBJ1-5; possibly TRBD1 for D (5 bases). V dropped 0 bases and J dropped 2 bases, with 14 bases sitting between them. In germline, CDR1 is LGHDT, CDR2 YNNKEL (reference sequence). This CDR3 is 17 amino acids long. The CDR3 here is CASSQDRGGVRNQPQHF. CDR3 in DNA: TGTGCCAGCAGCCAAGATCGGGGGGGGGTACGCAATCAGCCCCAGCATTTT.

This clone was seen more than once but under ten times. The chain recombines TRBV29-1 with TRBJ1-4; 7 nucleotides agree with TRBD1. The germline gives CDR1 SQVTM, CDR2 ANQGSEA. This CDR3 region has 13 residues. Trimming took 5 bases from V and 7 from J; bases not matched to a gene: 7. The CDR3 loop reads CSVTGAGAEKLFF. The CDR3 DNA is TGCAGCGTTACAGGGGCAGGGGCTGAAAAACTGTTTTTT. The full variable domain, rest sourced from reference TRBV29-1 and TRBJ1-4, is SAVISQKPSRDICQRGTSLTIQCQVDSQVTMMFWYRQQPGQSLTLIATANQGSEATYESGFVIDKFPISRPNLTFSTLTVSNMSPEDSSIYLCSVTGAGAEKLFFGSGTQLSVL.

The rearrangement links TRBV9 to TRBJ2-6; D is perhaps TRBD1 (6 bases). The germline gives CDR1 SGDLS, CDR2 YYNGEE. Between the trimmed V and J ends, which lost 0 bases and 4 bases, there was a span of 17 bases. This CDR3 region has 18 residues. CDR3 DNA: TGTGCCAGCAGCGTAGTAGCCGCGGACAGCCCAGGGGCCAACGTCCTGACTTTC. It encodes CASSVVAADSPGANVLTF. Full variable domain (outside the CDR3, taken from reference TRBV9 and TRBJ2-6): DSGVTQTPKHLITATGQRVTLRCSPRSGDLSVYWYQQSLDQGLQFLIQYYNGEERAKGNILERFSAQQFPDLHSELNLSSLELGDSALYFCASSVVAADSPGANVLTFGAGSRLTVL.

The CDR3 DNA reads TGCGCCAGCAGCCAACCGCCTGGGGGGCTCCACTTT. Protein product: CASSQPPGGLHF. This rearrangement joins TRBV4-3 to TRBJ1-6, with a tentative D call TRBD1 (5 bases). The CDR3 has 12 amino acids. From germline, CDR1 is LGHNA and CDR2 YSLEER. Trimming shortened V by 2 bases and J by 16 bases, and 12 bases separated the two germline ends.

V gene TRBV30 combines with J gene TRBJ2-7; D unresolved. Germline V gene data show CDR1 as GTSNPN and CDR2 as SVGIG (reference sequence). This CDR3 region has 12 residues. V gave up 0 bases and J gave up 6 bases, with 9 bases separating them. The CDR3 bases are TGTGCCTGGAGTGTAGGCCCCAGCGAGCAGTACTTC. This gives the protein CAWSVGPSEQYF.

Of note for this clone: A much more abundant neighbour one base away suggests this may be a read error. The gene calls are TRBV5-6 and TRBJ1-1; D might be TRBD1 (5 bases). The V gene lost 3 bases and the J gene lost 2 bases, with 8 bases spanning the gap. Germline-derived CDR1 and CDR2 are SGHDT and YYEEEE. The CDR3 loop spans 13 amino acids. DNA of the CDR3: TGTGCCAGCAGCTGGGACGGAAACACTGAAGCTTTCTTT. Protein sequence: CASSWDGNTEAFF.